Each of the 8 T cell receptor beta chains below was sequenced from the same sample in a study of blood T cell repertoires in COVID-19. Here immunoSEQ multiplex PCR was the method, and the copy in TCRdb shows in-frame clones only, minus some. The table shows under 300,000 clones, with approximately 82% occurring only once. The specimen was peripheral blood. These receptor sequences come from a woman aged 40 to 50 who had recovered from COVID-19.

This chain links TRBV7-8 with TRBJ1-1, with 7 bases identical to TRBD1. Germline-derived CDR1 and CDR2 are SGHVS and FQNEAQ. The ends lost 5 bases at V and 1 base at J; junction bases unmatched: 7. This CDR3 has 15 amino acids. CDR3 protein: CASSPGGGANTEAFF. The DNA of the CDR3 is TGTGCCAGCAGCCCGGGAGGGGGCGCGAACACTGAAGCTTTCTTT.

The chain carries TRBV19 and TRBJ1-2; D perhaps matches TRBD1 (6 bases). There are 16 residues in the CDR3. V gave up 5 bases and J gave up 4 bases, with 20 bases separating them. CDR1 LNHDA and CDR2 SQIVND come from the germline V gene (reference sequence). The CDR3 DNA sequence: TGTGCCAGTAGTCGTCCACCTTCGGCAGGGGTCTATGGCTACACCTTC. Translation gives CASSRPPSAGVYGYTF.

The rearrangement uses TRBV7-9 and TRBJ1-1; D ambiguous. The V and J ends lost 3 bases and 5 bases respectively, with 16 bases between them. This CDR3 contains 15 residues. Germline V gives CDR1 SEHNR, CDR2 FQNEAQ (reference sequence). This CDR3 is CASSLGYGSGTEAFF. CDR3 sequence (DNA): TGTGCCAGCAGCTTGGGTTATGGGTCGGGGACTGAAGCTTTCTTT. Combining the CDR3 with reference TRBV7-9 and TRBJ1-1 gives the whole variable domain DTGVSQNPRHKITKRGQNVTFRCDPISEHNRLYWYRQTLGQGPEFLTYFQNEAQLEKSRLLSDRFSAERPKGSFSTLEIQRTEQGDSAMYLCASSLGYGSGTEAFFGQGTRLTVV.

The gene calls are TRBV18 and TRBJ1-1; maybe TRBD1 (5 bases). Germline CDR1 and CDR2: KGHSH and LQKENI. The CDR3 has 15 residues. V dropped 6 bases and J dropped 0 bases, with 14 bases sitting between them. As DNA, the CDR3 is TGTGCCAGCTCTCAATCCACAGGTGTGAACACTGAAGCTTTCTTT. It translates to CASSQSTGVNTEAFF.

The chain couples TRBV7-2 to TRBJ1-5; 7 bases align to TRBD1. V lost 5 bases, J lost 5 bases, and 9 bases stayed unmatched. This CDR3 is built from 15 residues. CDR1 is SGHTA, CDR2 FQGNSA, per germline. This CDR3 reads CASSLRQGMHQPQHF. The CDR3 DNA reads as TGTGCCAGCAGCCTTCGACAGGGCATGCATCAGCCCCAGCATTTT.

The CDR3 here is CASRDRVYQPQHF. In DNA, the CDR3 is TGTGCCAGCAGAGACAGGGTCTATCAGCCCCAGCATTTT. V usage is TRBV19 and J usage is TRBJ1-5; 7 positions agree with TRBD1. The CDR3 consists of 13 residues. The V gene's germline CDR1 is LNHDA and CDR2 SQIVND (reference sequence). J gave up 5 bases and V 9 bases, and 7 bases lay outside the gene matches.

Points on this clone: Since the CDR3 does not end with the conserved phenylalanine or tryptophan, this likely comes from a read error. The limits of the CDR3 on the DNA are not certain, so only TCRdb's listed CDR3 is given. This sequence joins TRBV2 and TRBJ1-4. The CDR3 is 13 amino acids in total, end residues counted. From germline, CDR1 is SNHLY and CDR2 FYNNEI. CDR3: CASSEARALGRIL.

This clone showed up just a few times. The rearrangement uses TRBV10-3 and TRBJ2-7; TRBD1 agrees at 8 bases. V lost 7 bases and J lost 1; bases outside the gene matches: 12. The CDR3 extends over 16 amino acids. Germline CDR1 reads ENHRY; CDR2 reads SYGVKD. In DNA, the CDR3 is TGTGCCATCACCGGGGGTTCGAGACAGGGGTCCTACGAGCAGTACTTC. It specifies CAITGGSRQGSYEQYF.